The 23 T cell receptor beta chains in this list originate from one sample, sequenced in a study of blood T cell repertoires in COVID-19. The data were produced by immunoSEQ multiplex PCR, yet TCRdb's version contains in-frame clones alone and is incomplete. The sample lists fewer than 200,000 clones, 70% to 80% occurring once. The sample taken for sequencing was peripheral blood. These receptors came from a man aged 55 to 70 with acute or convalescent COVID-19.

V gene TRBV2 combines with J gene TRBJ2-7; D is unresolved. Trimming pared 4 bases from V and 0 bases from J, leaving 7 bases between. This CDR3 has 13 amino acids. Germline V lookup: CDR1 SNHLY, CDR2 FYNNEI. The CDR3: CASSVAPSYEQYF. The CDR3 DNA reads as TGTGCCAGCAGTGTGGCCCCCTCCTACGAGCAGTACTTC.

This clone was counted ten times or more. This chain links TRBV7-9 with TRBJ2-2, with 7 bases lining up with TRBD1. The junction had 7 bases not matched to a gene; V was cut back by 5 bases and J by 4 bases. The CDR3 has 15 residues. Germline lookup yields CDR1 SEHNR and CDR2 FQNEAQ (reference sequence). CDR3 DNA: TGTGCCAGCAGCCCCGACAGGGTTGGCACCGGGGAGCTGTTTTTT. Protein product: CASSPDRVGTGELFF.

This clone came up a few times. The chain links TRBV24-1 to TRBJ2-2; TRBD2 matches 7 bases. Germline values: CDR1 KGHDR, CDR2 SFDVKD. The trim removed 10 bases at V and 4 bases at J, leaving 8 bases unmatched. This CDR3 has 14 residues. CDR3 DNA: TGTGCCACGGCGGATAGCGGGTTCACCGGGGAGCTGTTTTTT. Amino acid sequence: CATADSGFTGELFF.

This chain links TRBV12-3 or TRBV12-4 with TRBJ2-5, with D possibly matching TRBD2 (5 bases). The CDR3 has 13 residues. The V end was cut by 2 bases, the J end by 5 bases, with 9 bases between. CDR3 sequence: CASSLISDETQYF. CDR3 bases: TGTGCCAGCAGTTTAATTAGCGATGAGACCCAGTACTTC.

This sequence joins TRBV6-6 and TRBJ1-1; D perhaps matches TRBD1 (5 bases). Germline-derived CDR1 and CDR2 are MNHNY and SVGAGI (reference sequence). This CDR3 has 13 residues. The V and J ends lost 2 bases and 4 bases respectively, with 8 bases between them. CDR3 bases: TGTGCCAGCAGTTACGGGGGGACCACTGAAGCTTTCTTT. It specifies CASSYGGTTEAFF.

DNA for the CDR3: TGTGCCAGCTCACCACAAACAGCCATGAACACTGAAGCTTTCTTT. Its protein product is CASSPQTAMNTEAFF. This chain connects TRBV18 to TRBJ1-1; no firm D call. The CDR3 totals 15 residues. V lost 1 base and J 0 bases, leaving 9 bases between the germline ends. Germline CDR1 reads KGHSH; CDR2 reads LQKENI.

CDR3 protein: CASSEAKAGLAEAFF. The CDR3 nucleotides read TGTGCCAGCAGTGAAGCGAAAGCAGGGCTTGCTGAAGCTTTCTTT. The chain has TRBV6-1 and TRBJ1-1; weak D call: TRBD1 (5 bases). CDR3 size: 15 residues. The germline CDR1 and CDR2 sequences are MNHNS and SASEGT. With 0 bases removed from V and 6 bases from J, the gap between germline ends came to 14 bases.

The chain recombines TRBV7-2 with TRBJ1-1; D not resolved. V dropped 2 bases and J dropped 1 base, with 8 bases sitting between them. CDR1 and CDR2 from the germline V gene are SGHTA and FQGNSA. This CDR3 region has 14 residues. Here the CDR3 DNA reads TGTGCCAGCAGCTTAATTCCGTCGAACACTGAAGCTTTCTTT. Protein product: CASSLIPSNTEAFF.

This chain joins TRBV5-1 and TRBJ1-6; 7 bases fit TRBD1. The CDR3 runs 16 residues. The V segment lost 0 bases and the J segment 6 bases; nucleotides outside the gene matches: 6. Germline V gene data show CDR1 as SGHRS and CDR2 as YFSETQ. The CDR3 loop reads CASSLEPGQFNSPLHF. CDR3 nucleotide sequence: TGCGCCAGCAGCTTGGAACCGGGACAGTTTAATTCACCCCTCCACTTT.

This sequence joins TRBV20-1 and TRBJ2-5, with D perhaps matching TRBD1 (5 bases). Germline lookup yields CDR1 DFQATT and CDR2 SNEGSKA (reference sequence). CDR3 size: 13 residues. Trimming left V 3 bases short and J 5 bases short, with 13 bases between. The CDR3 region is CSASWQGEETQYF. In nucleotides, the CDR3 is TGCAGTGCTAGTTGGCAGGGTGAGGAGACCCAGTACTTC.

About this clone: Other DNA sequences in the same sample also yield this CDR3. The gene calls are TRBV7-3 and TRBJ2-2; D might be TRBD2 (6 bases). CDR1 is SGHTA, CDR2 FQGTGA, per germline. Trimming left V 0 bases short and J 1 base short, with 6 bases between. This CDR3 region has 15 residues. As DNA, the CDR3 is TGTGCCAGCAGCTTAACGGGGGGGAACACCGGGGAGCTGTTTTTT. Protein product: CASSLTGGNTGELFF.

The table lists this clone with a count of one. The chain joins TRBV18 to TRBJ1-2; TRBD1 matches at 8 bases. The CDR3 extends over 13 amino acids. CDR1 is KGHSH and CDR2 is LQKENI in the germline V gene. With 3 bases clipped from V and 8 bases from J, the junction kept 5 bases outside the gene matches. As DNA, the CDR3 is TGTGCCAGCTCACCTCTACAGGGGGTGGGCTACACCTTC. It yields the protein CASSPLQGVGYTF. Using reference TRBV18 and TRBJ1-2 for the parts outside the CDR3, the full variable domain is NAGVMQNPRHLVRRRGQEARLRCSPMKGHSHVYWYRQLPEEGLKFMVYLQKENIIDESGMPKERFSAEFPKEGPSILRIQQVVRGDSAAYFCASSPLQGVGYTFGSGTRLTVV.

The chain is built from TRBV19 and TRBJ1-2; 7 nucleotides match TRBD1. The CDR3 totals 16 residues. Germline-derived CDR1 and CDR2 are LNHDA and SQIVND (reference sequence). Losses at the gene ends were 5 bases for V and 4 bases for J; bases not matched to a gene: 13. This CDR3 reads CASSSPGQRRGYGYTF. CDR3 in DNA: TGTGCCAGTAGTTCGCCGGGACAGAGAAGAGGCTATGGCTACACCTTC.

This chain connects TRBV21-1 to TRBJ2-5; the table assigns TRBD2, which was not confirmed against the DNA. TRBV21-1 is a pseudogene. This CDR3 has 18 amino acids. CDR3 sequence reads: CASSKWIAAGGQQETQYF. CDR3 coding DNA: TGTGCCAGCAGCAAATGGATAGCGGCGGGGGGCCAACAAGAGACCCAGTACTTC.

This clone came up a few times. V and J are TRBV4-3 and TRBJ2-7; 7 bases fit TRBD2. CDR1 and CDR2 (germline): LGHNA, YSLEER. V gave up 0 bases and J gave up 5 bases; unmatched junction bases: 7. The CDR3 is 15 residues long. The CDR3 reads CASSQEGRGLDEQYF. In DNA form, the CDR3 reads TGCGCCAGCAGCCAAGAGGGGAGGGGTCTGGACGAGCAGTACTTC.

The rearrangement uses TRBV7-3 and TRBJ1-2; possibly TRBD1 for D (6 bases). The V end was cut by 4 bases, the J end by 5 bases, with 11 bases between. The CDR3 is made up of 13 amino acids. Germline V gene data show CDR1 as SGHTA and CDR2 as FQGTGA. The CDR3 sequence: CASSSGTNYGYTF. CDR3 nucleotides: TGTGCCAGCAGCTCCGGGACAAATTATGGCTACACCTTC.

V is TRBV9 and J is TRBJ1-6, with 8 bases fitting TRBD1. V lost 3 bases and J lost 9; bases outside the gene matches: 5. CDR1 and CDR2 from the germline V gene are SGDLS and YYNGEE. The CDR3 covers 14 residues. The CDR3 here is CASSEGDRSSPLHF. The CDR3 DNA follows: TGTGCCAGCAGCGAAGGGGACAGGTCTTCACCCCTCCACTTT.

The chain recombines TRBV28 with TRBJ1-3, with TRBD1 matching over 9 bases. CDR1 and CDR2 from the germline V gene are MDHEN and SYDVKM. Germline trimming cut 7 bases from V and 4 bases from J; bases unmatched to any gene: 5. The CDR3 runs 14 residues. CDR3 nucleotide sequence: TGTGCCAGCACTGTGGACAGGGGAGGAAACACCATATATTTT. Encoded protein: CASTVDRGGNTIYF.

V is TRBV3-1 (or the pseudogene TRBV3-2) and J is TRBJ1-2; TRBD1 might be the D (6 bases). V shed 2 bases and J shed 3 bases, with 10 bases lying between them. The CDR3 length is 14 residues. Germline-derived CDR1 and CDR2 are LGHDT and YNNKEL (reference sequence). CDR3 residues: CASSQQGSYYGYTF. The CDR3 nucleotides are TGTGCCAGCAGCCAACAGGGGAGCTACTATGGCTACACCTTC.

The CDR3, as DNA: TGTGCCAGCAGGATGACAGGGCGCTACGAGCAGTACTTC. Translated, it gives CASRMTGRYEQYF. The genes are TRBV5-5 and TRBJ2-7; 7 bases align to TRBD1. In germline, CDR1 is SGHKS, CDR2 YYEKEE (reference sequence). Trimming removed 5 bases from V and 3 bases from J; junction bases left unmatched: 5. There are 13 residues in the CDR3.

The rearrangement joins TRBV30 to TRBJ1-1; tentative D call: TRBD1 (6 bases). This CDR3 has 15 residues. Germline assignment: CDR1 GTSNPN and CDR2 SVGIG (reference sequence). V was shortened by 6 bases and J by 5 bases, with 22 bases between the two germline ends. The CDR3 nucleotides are TGTGCCTGCCCTACCTCTCTGAACAGGGAGACTGAAGCTTTCTTT. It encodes CACPTSLNRETEAFF.

In DNA form, the CDR3 reads TGTGCCAGCAGCTTAGGGGTAGGGGACGGGGAGCTGTTTTTT. As protein: CASSLGVGDGELFF. V and J are TRBV9 and TRBJ2-2; D is possibly TRBD1 (5 bases). Trimming removed 4 bases from V and 7 bases from J, with 14 bases in between. There are 14 residues in the CDR3. CDR1 and CDR2 (germline): SGDLS, YYNGEE. The full variable domain, its missing parts supplied by reference TRBV9 and TRBJ2-2, is DSGVTQTPKHLITATGQRVTLRCSPRSGDLSVYWYQQSLDQGLQFLIQYYNGEERAKGNILERFSAQQFPDLHSELNLSSLELGDSALYFCASSLGVGDGELFFGEGSRLTVL.

The CDR3 DNA is TGTGCCAGTAGCTCCGGGACTAGCGGGGGGGCCGGCACAGATACGCAGTATTTT. It specifies CASSSGTSGGAGTDTQYF. The rearrangement uses TRBV19 and TRBJ2-3; 16 bases line up with TRBD2. Trimming cost V 6 bases and J 1 base; bases outside gene matches: 7. Germline CDR1 is LNHDA and CDR2 is SQIVND (reference sequence). The CDR3 loop spans 18 amino acids.